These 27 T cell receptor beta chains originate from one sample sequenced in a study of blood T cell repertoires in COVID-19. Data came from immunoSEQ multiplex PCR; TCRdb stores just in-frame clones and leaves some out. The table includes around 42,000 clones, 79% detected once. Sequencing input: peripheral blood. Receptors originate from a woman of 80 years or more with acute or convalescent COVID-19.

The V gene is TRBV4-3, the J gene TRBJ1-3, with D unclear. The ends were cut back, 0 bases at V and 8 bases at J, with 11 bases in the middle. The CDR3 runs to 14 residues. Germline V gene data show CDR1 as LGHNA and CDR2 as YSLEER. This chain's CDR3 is CASSQEIYRDTIYF. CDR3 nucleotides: TGCGCCAGCAGCCAAGAGATATACCGCGACACCATATATTTT.

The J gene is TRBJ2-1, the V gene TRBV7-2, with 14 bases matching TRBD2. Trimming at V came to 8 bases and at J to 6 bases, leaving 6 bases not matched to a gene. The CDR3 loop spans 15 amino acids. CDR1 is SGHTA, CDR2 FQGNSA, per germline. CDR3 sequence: CASSGGTSGSNEQFF. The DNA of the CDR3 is TGTGCCAGCTCCGGGGGGACTAGCGGGAGCAATGAGCAGTTCTTC.

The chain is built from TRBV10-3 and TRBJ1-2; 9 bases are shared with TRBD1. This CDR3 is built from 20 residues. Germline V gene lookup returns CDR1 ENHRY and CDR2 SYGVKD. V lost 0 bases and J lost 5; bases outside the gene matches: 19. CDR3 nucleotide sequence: TGTGCCATCAGTGAGTCCACCTCCGGGACAGGGAGGTCGCGGAGGTATGGCTACACCTTC. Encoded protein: CAISESTSGTGRSRRYGYTF.

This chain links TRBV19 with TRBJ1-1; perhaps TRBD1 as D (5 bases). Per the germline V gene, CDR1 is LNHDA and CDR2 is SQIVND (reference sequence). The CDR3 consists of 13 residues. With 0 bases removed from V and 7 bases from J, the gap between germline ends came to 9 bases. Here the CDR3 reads CASSIDLDNEAFF. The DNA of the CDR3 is TGTGCCAGTAGTATAGATCTGGACAATGAAGCTTTCTTT.

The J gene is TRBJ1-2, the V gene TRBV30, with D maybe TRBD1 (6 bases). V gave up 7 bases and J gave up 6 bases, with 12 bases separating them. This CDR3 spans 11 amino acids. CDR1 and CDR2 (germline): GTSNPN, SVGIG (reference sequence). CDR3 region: CASERDNGYTF. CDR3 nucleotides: TGTGCCTCGGAGAGGGACAATGGCTACACCTTC.

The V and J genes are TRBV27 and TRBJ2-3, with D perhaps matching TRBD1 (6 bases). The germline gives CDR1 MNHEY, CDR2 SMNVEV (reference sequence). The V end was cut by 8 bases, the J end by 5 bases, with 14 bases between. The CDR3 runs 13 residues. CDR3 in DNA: TGTGCCAGCCTGGGACACTTAAGAGATACGCAGTATTTT. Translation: CASLGHLRDTQYF.

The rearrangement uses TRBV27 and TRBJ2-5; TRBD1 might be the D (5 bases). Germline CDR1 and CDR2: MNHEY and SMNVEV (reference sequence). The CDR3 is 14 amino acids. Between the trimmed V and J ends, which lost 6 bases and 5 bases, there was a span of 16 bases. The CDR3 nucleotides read TGTGCCAGCAGACCACTGACAGAGCTTGAGACCCAGTACTTC. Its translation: CASRPLTELETQYF.

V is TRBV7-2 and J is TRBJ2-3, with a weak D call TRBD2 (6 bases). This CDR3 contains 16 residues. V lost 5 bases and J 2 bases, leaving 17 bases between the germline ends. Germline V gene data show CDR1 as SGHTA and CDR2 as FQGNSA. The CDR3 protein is CASSLTSGSHTDTQYF. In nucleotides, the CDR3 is TGTGCCAGCAGCCTCACCAGCGGGTCCCACACAGATACGCAGTATTTT.

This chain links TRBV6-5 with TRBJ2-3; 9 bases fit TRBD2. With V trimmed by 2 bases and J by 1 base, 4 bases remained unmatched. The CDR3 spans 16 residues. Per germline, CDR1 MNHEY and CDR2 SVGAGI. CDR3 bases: TGTGCCAGCAGTTACGCGAGGACTAGCGGCACAGATACGCAGTATTTT. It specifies CASSYARTSGTDTQYF.

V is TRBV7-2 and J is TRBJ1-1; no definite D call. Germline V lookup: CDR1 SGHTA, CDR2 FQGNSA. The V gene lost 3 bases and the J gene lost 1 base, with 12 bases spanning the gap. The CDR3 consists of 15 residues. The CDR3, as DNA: TGTGCCAGCAGCTTCACTCGACGGGGGAACACTGAAGCTTTCTTT. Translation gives CASSFTRRGNTEAFF.

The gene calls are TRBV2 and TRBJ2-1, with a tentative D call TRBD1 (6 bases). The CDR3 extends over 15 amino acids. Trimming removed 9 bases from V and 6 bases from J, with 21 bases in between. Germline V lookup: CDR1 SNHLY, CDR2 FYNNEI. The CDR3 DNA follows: TGTGCCAGAGCTTCGGGGACATCTATTCCCAATGAGCAGTTCTTC. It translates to CARASGTSIPNEQFF.

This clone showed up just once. Here the CDR3 reads CASSVSSGRSDTQYF. The CDR3 bases are TGTGCCAGCAGCGTATCTAGCGGGAGGTCAGATACGCAGTATTTT. This chain links TRBV9 with TRBJ2-3, with 11 bases that match TRBD2. The ends lost 1 base at V and 4 bases at J; junction bases unmatched: 2. CDR3 size: 15 residues. CDR1 and CDR2 (germline): SGDLS, YYNGEE.

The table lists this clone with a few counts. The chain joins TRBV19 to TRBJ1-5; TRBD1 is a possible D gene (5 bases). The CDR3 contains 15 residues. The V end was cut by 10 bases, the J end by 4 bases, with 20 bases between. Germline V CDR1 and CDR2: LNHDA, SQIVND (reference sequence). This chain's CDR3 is CATTRGNRYNQPQHF. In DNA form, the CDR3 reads TGTGCCACCACAAGGGGAAACAGGTATAATCAGCCCCAGCATTTT.

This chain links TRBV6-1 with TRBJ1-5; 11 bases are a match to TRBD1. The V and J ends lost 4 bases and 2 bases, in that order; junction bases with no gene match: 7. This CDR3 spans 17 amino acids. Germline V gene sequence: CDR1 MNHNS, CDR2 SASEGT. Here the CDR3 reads CASSGPRTGGRNQPQHF. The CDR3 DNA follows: TGTGCCAGCAGTGGTCCCCGGACAGGGGGCCGCAATCAGCCCCAGCATTTT.

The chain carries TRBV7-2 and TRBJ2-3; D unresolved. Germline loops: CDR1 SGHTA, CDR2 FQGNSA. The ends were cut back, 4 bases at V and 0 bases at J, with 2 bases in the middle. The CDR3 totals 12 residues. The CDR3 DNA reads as TGTGCCAGCAGCTCAAGCACAGATACGCAGTATTTT. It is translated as CASSSSTDTQYF.

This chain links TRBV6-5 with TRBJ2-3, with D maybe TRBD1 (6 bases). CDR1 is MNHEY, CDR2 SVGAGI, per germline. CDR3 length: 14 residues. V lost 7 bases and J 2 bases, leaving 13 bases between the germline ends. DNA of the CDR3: TGTGCCAGCAATAGAGGACAGTACACAGATACGCAGTATTTT. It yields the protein CASNRGQYTDTQYF.

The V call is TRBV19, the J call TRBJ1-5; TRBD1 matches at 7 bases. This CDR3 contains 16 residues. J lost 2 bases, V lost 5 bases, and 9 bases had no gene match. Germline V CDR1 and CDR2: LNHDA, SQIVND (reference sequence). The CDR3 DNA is TGTGCCAGTAGTGCAGACAGGGTTTGGGGCAATCAGCCCCAGCATTTT. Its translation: CASSADRVWGNQPQHF.

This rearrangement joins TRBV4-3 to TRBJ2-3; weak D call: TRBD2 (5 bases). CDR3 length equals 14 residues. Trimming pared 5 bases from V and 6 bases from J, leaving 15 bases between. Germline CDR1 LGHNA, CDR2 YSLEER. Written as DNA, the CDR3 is TGCGCCAGCAGCTGGACTTACGGGATCGATACGCAGTATTTT. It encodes CASSWTYGIDTQYF.

CDR3 residues: CASSQPTGALANEQFF. The CDR3 bases are TGTGCCAGTAGTCAACCGACAGGGGCTCTCGCCAATGAGCAGTTCTTC. The chain links TRBV19 to TRBJ2-1, with 8 bases that match TRBD1. Unmatched junction bases numbered 12, after V lost 5 bases and J lost 6 bases. Germline V lookup: CDR1 LNHDA, CDR2 SQIVND (reference sequence). The CDR3 length is 16 residues.

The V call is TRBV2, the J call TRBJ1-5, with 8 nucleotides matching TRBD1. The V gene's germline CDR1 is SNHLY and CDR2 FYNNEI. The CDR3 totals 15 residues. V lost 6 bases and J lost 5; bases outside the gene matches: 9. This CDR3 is CASRDLTGVDQPQHF. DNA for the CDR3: TGTGCCAGCAGGGACCTGACAGGGGTTGATCAGCCCCAGCATTTT.

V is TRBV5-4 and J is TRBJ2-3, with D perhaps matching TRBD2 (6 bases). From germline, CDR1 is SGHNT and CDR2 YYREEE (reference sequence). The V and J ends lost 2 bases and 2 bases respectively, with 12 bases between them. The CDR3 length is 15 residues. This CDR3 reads CASSFTGGATDTQYF. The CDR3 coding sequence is TGTGCCAGCAGCTTCACGGGCGGGGCCACAGATACGCAGTATTTT.

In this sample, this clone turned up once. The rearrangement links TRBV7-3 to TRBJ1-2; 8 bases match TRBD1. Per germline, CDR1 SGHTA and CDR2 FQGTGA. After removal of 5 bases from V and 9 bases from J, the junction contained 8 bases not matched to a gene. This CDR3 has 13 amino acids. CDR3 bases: TGTGCCAGCAGCCCTGGACAGGGTCAACGCTACACCTTC. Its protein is CASSPGQGQRYTF.

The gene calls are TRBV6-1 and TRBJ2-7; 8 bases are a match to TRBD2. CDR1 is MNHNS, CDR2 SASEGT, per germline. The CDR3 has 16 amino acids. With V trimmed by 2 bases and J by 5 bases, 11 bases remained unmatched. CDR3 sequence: CASSENAAGGADEQYF. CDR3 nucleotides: TGTGCCAGCAGTGAAAATGCGGCGGGAGGAGCCGACGAGCAGTACTTC.

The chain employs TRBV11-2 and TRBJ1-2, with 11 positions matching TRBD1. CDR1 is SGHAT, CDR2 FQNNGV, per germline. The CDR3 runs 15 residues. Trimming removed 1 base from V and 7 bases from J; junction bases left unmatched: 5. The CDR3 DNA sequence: TGTGCCAGCAGCTTAGGAGGACAGGGGGCCGGTGGCTACACCTTC. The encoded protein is CASSLGGQGAGGYTF.

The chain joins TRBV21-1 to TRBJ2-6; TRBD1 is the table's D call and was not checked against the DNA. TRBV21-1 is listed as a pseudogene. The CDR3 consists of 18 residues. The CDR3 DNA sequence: TGTGCCAGCCCGCCCGGACAGGGGCCGAGCTCTGGGGCCAACGTCCTGACTTTC. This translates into CASPPGQGPSSGANVLTF.

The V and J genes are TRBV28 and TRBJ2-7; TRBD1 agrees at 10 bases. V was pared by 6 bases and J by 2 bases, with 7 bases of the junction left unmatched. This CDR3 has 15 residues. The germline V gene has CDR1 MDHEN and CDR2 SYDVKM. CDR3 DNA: TGTGCCAGCAGGACAGGGGGCGCAACCCCCTACGAGCAGTACTTC. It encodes CASRTGGATPYEQYF.

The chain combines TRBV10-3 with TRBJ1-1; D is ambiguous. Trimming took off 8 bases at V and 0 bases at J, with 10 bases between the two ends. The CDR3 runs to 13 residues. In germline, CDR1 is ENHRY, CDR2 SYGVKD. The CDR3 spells CAIRRQVNTEAFF. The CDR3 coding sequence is TGTGCCATCCGGCGGCAAGTGAACACTGAAGCTTTCTTT.